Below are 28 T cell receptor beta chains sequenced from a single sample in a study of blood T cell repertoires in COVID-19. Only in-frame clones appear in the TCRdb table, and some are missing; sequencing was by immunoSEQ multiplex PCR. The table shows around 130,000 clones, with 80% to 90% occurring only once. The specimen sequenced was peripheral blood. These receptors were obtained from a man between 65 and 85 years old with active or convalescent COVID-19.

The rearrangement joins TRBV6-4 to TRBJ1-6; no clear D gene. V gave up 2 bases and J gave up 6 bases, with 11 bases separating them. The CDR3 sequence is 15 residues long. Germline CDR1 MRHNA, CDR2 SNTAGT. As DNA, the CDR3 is TGTGCCAGCAGTGACCTTTTTGGGCCTAATTCACCCCTCCACTTT. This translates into CASSDLFGPNSPLHF.

The CDR3 DNA is TGTGCCAGCAGTGAATTAGGGCAGGGGCTTGAAAAACTGTTTTTT. This encodes CASSELGQGLEKLFF. This sequence joins TRBV2 and TRBJ1-4; D possibly corresponds to TRBD1 (6 bases). Deletions cut 2 bases from V and 7 bases from J, with 14 bases between. The CDR3 contains 15 residues. Looked up from germline, CDR1 is SNHLY and CDR2 is FYNNEI.

The CDR3: CASSATGQSNVGYTF. The DNA of the CDR3 is TGTGCCAGCAGCGCCACGGGACAGTCCAATGTGGGCTACACCTTC. The chain couples TRBV9 to TRBJ1-2; TRBD1 matches 7 bases. The CDR3 length is 15 residues. V lost 3 bases and J lost 8; bases outside the gene matches: 13. Per germline, CDR1 SGDLS and CDR2 YYNGEE.

Here the CDR3 DNA reads TGTGCCAGCTCACCACCCATCGGGGGTGCCAACACTGAAGCTTTCTTT. It yields the protein CASSPPIGGANTEAFF. V and J are TRBV18 and TRBJ1-1; a weak D match, TRBD1 (5 bases). CDR1 KGHSH and CDR2 LQKENI come from the germline V gene. There are 16 residues in the CDR3. V lost 0 bases and J lost 2, with 13 bases in between.

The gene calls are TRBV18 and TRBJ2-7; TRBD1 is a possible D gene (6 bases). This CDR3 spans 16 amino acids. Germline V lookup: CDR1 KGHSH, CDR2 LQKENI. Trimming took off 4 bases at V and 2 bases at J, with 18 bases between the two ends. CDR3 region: CASSLGGRPLTYEQYF. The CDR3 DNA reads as TGTGCCAGCTCACTTGGGGGCCGCCCTTTGACCTACGAGCAGTACTTC.

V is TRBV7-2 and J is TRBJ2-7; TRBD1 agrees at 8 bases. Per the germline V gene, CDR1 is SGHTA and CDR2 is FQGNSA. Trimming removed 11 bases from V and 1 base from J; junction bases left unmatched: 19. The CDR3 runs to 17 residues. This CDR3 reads CASRGQGGSGRSYEQYF. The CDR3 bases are TGTGCCTCCAGGGGGCAGGGTGGATCTGGAAGGTCCTACGAGCAGTACTTC.

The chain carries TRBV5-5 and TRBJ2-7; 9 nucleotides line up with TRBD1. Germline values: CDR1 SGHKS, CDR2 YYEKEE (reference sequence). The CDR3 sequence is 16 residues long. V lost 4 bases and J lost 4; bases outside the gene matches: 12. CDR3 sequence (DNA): TGTGCCAGCAGCCCCGGGACAGGGACTGGGGTTTACGAGCAGTACTTC. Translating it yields CASSPGTGTGVYEQYF.

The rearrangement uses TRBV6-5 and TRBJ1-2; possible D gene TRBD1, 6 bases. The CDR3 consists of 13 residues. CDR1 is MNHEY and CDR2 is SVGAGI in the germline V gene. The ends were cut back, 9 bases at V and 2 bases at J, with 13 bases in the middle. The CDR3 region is CASGQPPNYGYTF. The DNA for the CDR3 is TGTGCCAGTGGACAGCCACCGAACTATGGCTACACCTTC.

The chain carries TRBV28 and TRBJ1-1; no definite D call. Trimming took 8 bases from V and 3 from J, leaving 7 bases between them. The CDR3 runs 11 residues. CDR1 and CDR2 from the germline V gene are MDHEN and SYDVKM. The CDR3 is CASYSYTEAFF. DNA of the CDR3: TGTGCCAGCTACAGCTACACTGAAGCTTTCTTT.

In DNA form, the CDR3 reads TGTGCCAGCAGTGAAGTCGAGACAACTAATGAAAAACTGTTTTTT. Amino acids: CASSEVETTNEKLFF. The gene calls are TRBV6-1 and TRBJ1-4; no firm D call. Germline CDR1 MNHNS, CDR2 SASEGT. The CDR3 contains 15 residues. V was trimmed by 1 base and J by 0 bases, leaving 6 bases between them.

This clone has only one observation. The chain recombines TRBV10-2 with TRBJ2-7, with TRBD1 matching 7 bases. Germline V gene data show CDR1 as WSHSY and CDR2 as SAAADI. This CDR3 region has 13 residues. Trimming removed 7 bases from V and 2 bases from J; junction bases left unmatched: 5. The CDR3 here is CASKRGLTYEQYF. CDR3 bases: TGCGCCAGCAAGAGGGGGCTTACCTACGAGCAGTACTTC.

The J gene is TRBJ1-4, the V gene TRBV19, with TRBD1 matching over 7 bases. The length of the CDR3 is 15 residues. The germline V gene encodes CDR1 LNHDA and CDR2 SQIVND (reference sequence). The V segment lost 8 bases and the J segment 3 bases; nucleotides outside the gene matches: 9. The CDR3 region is CASAALGTANEKLFF. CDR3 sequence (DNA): TGTGCCAGTGCGGCCCTTGGGACAGCTAATGAAAAACTGTTTTTT.

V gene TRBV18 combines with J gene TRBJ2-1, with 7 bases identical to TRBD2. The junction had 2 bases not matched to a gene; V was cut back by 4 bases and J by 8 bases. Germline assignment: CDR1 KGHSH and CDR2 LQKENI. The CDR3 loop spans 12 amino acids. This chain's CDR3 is CASSHSGDEQFF. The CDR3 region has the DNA TGTGCCAGCTCACACAGCGGGGATGAGCAGTTCTTC.

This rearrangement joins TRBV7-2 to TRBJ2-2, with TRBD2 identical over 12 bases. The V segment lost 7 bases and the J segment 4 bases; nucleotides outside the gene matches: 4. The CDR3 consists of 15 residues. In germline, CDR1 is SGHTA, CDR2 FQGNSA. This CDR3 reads CASTSTSGSTGELFF. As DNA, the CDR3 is TGTGCCAGCACCTCGACTAGCGGGAGCACCGGGGAGCTGTTTTTT.

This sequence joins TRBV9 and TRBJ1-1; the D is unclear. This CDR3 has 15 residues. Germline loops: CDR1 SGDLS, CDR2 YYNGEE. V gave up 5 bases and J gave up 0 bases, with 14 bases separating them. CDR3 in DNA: TGTGCCAGCAGTCTCACAGTCGGGGTGAACACTGAAGCTTTCTTT. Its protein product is CASSLTVGVNTEAFF.

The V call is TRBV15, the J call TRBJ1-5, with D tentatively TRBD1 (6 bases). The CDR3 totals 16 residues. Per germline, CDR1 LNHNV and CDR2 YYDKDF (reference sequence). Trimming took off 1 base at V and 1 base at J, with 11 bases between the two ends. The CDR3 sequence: CATSRGGTGSNQPQHF. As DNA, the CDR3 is TGTGCCACCAGCAGAGGAGGAACAGGGAGCAATCAGCCCCAGCATTTT. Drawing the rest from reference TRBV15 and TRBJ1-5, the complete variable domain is DAMVIQNPRYQVTQFGKPVTLSCSQTLNHNVMYWYQQKSSQAPKLLFHYYDKDFNNEADTPDNFQSRRPNTSFCFLDIRSPGLGDTAMYLCATSRGGTGSNQPQHFGDGTRLSIL.

CDR3 nucleotide sequence: TGTGCCAGCAGCTTAGCGAGTGTCGGGGAGCTGTTTTTT. Translated, it gives CASSLASVGELFF. This chain connects TRBV7-2 to TRBJ2-2; D gene ambiguous. Germline loops: CDR1 SGHTA, CDR2 FQGNSA. V was clipped by 0 bases and J by 7 bases, with 6 bases between them. This CDR3 comprises 13 residues.

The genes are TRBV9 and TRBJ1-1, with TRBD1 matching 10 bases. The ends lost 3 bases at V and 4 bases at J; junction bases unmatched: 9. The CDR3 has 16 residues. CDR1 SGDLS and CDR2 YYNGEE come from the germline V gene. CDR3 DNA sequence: TGTGCCAGCAGCGCCTCCGGGACAGGGGTGAGCACTGAAGCTTTCTTT. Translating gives CASSASGTGVSTEAFF.

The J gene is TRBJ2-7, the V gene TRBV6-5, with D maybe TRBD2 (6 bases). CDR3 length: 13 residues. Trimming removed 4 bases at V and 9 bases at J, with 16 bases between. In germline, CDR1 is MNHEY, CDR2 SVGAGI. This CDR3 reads CASSSPRPGGQYF. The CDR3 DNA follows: TGTGCCAGCAGTTCCCCCCGGCCCGGGGGGCAGTACTTC.

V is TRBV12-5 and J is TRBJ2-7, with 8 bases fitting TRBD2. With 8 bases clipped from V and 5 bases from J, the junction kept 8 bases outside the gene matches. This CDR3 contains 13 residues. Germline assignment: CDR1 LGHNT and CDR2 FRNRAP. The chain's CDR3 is CASSPGGVNEQYF. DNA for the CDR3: TGTGCTAGTTCCCCCGGGGGGGTAAACGAGCAGTACTTC.

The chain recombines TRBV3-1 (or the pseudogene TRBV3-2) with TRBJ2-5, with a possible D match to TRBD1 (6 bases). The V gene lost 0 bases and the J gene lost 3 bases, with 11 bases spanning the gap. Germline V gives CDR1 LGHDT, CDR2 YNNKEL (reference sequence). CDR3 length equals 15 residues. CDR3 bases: TGTGCCAGCAGCCAAGATTGGGGGCGCAAAGAGACCCAGTACTTC. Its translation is CASSQDWGRKETQYF.

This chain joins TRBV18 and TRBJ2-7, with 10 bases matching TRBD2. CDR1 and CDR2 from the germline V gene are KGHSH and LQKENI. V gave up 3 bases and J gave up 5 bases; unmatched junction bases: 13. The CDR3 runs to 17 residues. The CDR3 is CASSPLLTSGIAHEQYF. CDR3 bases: TGTGCCAGCTCACCGCTTCTAACTAGCGGGATTGCTCACGAGCAGTACTTC.

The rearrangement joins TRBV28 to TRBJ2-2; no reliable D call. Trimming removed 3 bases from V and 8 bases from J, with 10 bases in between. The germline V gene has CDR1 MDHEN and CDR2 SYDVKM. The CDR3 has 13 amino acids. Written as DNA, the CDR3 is TGTGCCAGCAGTTTGCCTCAACTGGGGGAGCTGTTTTTT. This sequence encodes CASSLPQLGELFF. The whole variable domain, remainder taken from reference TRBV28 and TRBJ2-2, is DVKVTQSSRYLVKRTGEKVFLECVQDMDHENMFWYRQDPGLGLRLIYFSYDVKMKEKGDIPEGYSVSREKKERFSLILESASTNQTSMYLCASSLPQLGELFFGEGSRLTVL.

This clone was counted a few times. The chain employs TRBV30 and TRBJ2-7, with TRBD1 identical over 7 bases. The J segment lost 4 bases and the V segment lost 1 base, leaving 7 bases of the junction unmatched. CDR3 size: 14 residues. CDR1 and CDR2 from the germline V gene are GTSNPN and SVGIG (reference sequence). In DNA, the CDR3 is TGTGCCTGGAGTGGAGGGGGCACCAGGTACGAGCAGTACTTC. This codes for CAWSGGGTRYEQYF.

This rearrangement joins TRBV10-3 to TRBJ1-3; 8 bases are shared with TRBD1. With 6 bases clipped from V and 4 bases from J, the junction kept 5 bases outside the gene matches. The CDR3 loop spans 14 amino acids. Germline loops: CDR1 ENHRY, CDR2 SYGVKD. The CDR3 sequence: CAIRDRVAGNTIYF. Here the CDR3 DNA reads TGTGCCATCAGGGACAGGGTGGCGGGAAACACCATATATTTT.

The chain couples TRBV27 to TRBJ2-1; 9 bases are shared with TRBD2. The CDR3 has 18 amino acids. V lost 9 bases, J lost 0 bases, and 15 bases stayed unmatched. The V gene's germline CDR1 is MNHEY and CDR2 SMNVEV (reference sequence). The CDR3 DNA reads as TGTGCCAGTCGTGGGCGGCTAGCGGGACAAAGCTCCTACAATGAGCAGTTCTTC. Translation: CASRGRLAGQSSYNEQFF.

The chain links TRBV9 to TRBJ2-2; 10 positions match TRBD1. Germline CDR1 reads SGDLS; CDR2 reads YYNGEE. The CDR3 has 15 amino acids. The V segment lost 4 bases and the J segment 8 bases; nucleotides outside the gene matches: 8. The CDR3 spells CASSPRDRGKGELFF. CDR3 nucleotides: TGTGCCAGCAGCCCCAGGGACAGGGGTAAGGGGGAGCTGTTTTTT.

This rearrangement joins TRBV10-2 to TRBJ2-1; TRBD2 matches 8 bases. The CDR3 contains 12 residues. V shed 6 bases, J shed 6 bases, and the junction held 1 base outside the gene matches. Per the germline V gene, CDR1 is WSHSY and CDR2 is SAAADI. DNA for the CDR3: TGCGCCAGCAGGGGACTAGTCAATGAGCAGTTCTTC. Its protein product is CASRGLVNEQFF.